This is a list of T cell receptor beta chains from one sample in a study of CD8+ T cells in alopecia areata. The data were produced by immunoSEQ multiplex PCR, yet TCRdb's version contains in-frame clones alone and is incomplete. The data contain about 300,000 clones, 55% to 70% of them singletons. The input for sequencing was CD4+ T cells sorted from blood, taken at week 24, from a patient treated with tofacitinib. Source of these receptors: a human donor with alopecia areata. Each CDR3 is given with its conserved first and last residue. The D gene is left open where the match is weak. The size field is filled for only some rows; it gives once, few, many or a size class.

V	J	D	size	CDR3	DNA
TRBV19	TRBJ2-3	.	few	CASGRRGTDTQYF	TGTGCCAGTGGCAGGCGGGGCACAGATACGCAGTATTTT
TRBV7-9	TRBJ1-2	.	.	CASSLFGSNYGYTF	TGTGCCAGCAGCTTATTCGGCTCTAACTATGGCTACACCTTC
TRBV7-2	TRBJ2-5	.	.	CASSLDQGQETQYF	TGTGCCAGCAGCTTAGATCAGGGTCAAGAGACCCAGTACTTC
TRBV23-1	TRBJ1-4	.	.	CASSQQGLNEKLFF	TGCGCCAGCAGTCAACAGGGGCTAAATGAAAAACTGTTTTTT
TRBV18	TRBJ1-1	.	.	CASSPLVRGRLNTEAFF	TGTGCCAGCTCACCACTCGTGCGGGGGCGTTTGAACACTGAAGCTTTCTTT
TRBV29-1	TRBJ2-7	.	.	CSTRQVLSYEQYF	TGCAGCACCAGACAGGTCCTCTCCTACGAGCAGTACTTC
TRBV9	TRBJ2-5	TRBD2	.	CASSVAAGGLETQYF	TGTGCCAGCAGCGTAGCTGCGGGGGGGCTGGAGACCCAGTACTTC
TRBV30	TRBJ1-2	.	.	CAWNPRGVGYTF	TGTGCCTGGAACCCTAGAGGGGTCGGCTACACCTTC
TRBV5-1	TRBJ2-6	.	.	CASSLGSSGANVLTF	TGCGCCAGCAGCTTGGGGTCCTCTGGGGCCAACGTCCTGACTTTC
TRBV5-1	TRBJ1-5	.	.	CASSLEGFGNQPQHF	TGCGCCAGCAGCTTGGAGGGGTTTGGCAATCAGCCCCAGCATTTT
TRBV5-1	TRBJ1-4	TRBD1	once	CASSRSGTGHEKLFF	TGCGCCAGCAGCCGCAGTGGGACAGGTCACGAAAAACTGTTTTTT
TRBV6-5	TRBJ1-2	TRBD1	.	CASSFRQGTYGYTF	TGTGCCAGCAGCTTCCGACAGGGAACCTATGGCTACACCTTC
TRBV2	TRBJ2-5	TRBD2	.	CASSERTSGGKTQYF	TGTGCCAGCAGTGAAAGGACTAGCGGGGGAAAGACCCAGTACTTC
TRBV27	TRBJ1-6	.	.	CASSYRDNRSPLHF	TGTGCCAGCAGTTACCGGGACAACCGATCACCCCTCCACTTT
TRBV19	TRBJ2-4	TRBD1	.	CASSIDQGAGRNIQYF	TGTGCCAGTAGCATCGACCAGGGGGCGGGAAGAAACATTCAGTACTTC
TRBV30	TRBJ1-2	.	.	CAWNPGPHYGYTF	TGTGCCTGGAACCCAGGGCCCCACTATGGCTACACCTTC
TRBV28	TRBJ2-7	TRBD2	few	CASLTPSGDFNEQYF	TGTGCCAGCCTAACCCCTAGCGGGGATTTCAACGAGCAGTACTTC
TRBV29-1	TRBJ2-1	TRBD2	.	CSVKSGGARSYNEQFF	TGCAGCGTCAAGAGCGGGGGGGCCCGTTCCTACAATGAGCAGTTCTTC
TRBV19	TRBJ2-7	.	.	CASSAARAYEQYF	TGTGCCAGTAGTGCGGCGAGGGCCTACGAGCAGTACTTC
TRBV29-1	TRBJ2-3	TRBD2	.	CSVGVRAGIGTDTQYF	TGCAGCGTGGGCGTGAGAGCGGGGATAGGCACAGATACGCAGTATTTT
TRBV9	TRBJ1-6	.	.	CASSPYRDVANSPLHF	TGTGCCAGCAGCCCATACAGGGATGTAGCTAATTCACCCCTCCACTTT
TRBV16	TRBJ1-2	.	few	CASIEGGKDYGYTF	TGTGCCAGCATCGAAGGGGGGAAGGACTATGGCTACACCTTC
TRBV7-9	TRBJ2-1	.	few	CASNPLPATAGEQFF	TGTGCCAGCAACCCTTTACCCGCGACAGCCGGAGAGCAGTTCTTC
TRBV4-1	TRBJ1-5	.	.	CASSQLGDKQPQHF	TGCGCCAGCAGCCAACTGGGGGATAAACAGCCCCAGCATTTT
TRBV7-8	TRBJ2-3	.	many	CATGSSTQYF	TGTGCCACAGGGTCCAGTACGCAGTATTTT
TRBV30	TRBJ1-5	.	.	CALKQGGGNQPQHF	TGTGCCTTAAAACAGGGAGGGGGCAATCAGCCCCAGCATTTT
TRBV7-2	TRBJ2-3	TRBD2	.	CASSFLAGLTDTQYF	TGTGCCAGCAGCTTTCTAGCGGGGTTGACAGATACGCAGTATTTT
TRBV7-3	TRBJ2-3	.	.	CASSLMIGDTQYF	TGTGCCAGCAGCTTAATGATCGGAGATACGCAGTATTTT
TRBV5-6	TRBJ2-7	.	.	CASSSEYEQYF	TGTGCCAGCAGCTCTGAATACGAGCAGTACTTC
TRBV5-1	TRBJ2-1	TRBD2	few	CASSPPLAGGVNEQFF	TGCGCCAGCAGCCCCCCTCTAGCGGGGGGGGTCAATGAGCAGTTCTTC
TRBV10-3	TRBJ2-1	.	few	CAIRKNNEQFF	TGTGCCATCAGGAAGAACAATGAGCAGTTCTTC
TRBV28	TRBJ1-1	TRBD1	.	CASSHRGGMNTEAFF	TGTGCCAGCAGTCACAGGGGAGGCATGAACACTGAAGCTTTCTTT
TRBV30	TRBJ1-1	TRBD1	.	CAGGTANTEAFF	TGTGCCGGCGGGACAGCAAACACTGAAGCTTTCTTT
TRBV29-1	TRBJ2-5	.	.	CSVERREAQYF	TGCAGCGTTGAGAGAAGGGAGGCCCAGTACTTC
TRBV2	TRBJ2-2	.	.	CATQKNTGELFF	TGTGCCACCCAGAAGAACACCGGGGAGCTGTTTTTT
TRBV5-4	TRBJ2-3	.	few	CASSPKMGAGTDTQYF	TGTGCCAGCAGCCCGAAAATGGGAGCGGGCACAGATACGCAGTATTTT
TRBV4-1	TRBJ2-2	TRBD1	.	CASSQYGTGVTGELFF	TGCGCCAGCAGCCAATACGGGACAGGGGTAACCGGGGAGCTGTTTTTT
TRBV7-2	TRBJ1-6	TRBD1	.	CASRFSSRTGWNSPLHF	TGTGCCAGCAGATTCAGTAGCAGGACAGGGTGGAATTCACCCCTCCACTTT
TRBV15	TRBJ2-6	.	once	CATSDRYSGANVLTF	TGTGCCACCAGTGACAGGTACTCTGGGGCCAACGTCCTGACTTTC
TRBV30	TRBJ2-5	TRBD2	.	CAWNLAGGGETQYF	TGTGCCTGGAATCTAGCGGGGGGCGGGGAGACCCAGTACTTC
TRBV6-1	TRBJ2-1	TRBD1	.	CASKGQGAFNEQFF	TGTGCCAGCAAGGGACAGGGGGCTTTCAATGAGCAGTTCTTC
TRBV5-1	TRBJ1-2	.	.	CASSLGTLGTHRGYTF	TGCGCCAGCAGCTTGGGTACACTAGGGACCCATAGGGGCTACACCTTC
TRBV7-3	TRBJ2-1	.	.	CASSSRGGDEQFF	TGTGCCAGCAGCTCCCGGGGCGGCGATGAGCAGTTCTTC
TRBV5-5	TRBJ2-3	TRBD1	.	CASSSVGTGVKDTQYF	TGTGCCAGCAGCTCAGTCGGGACAGGGGTTAAAGATACGCAGTATTTT
TRBV18	TRBJ1-5	TRBD1	.	CASQTGEGHQPQHF	TGTGCCAGCCAAACAGGGGAAGGTCATCAGCCCCAGCATTTT
TRBV30	TRBJ1-1	.	.	CAWSKSGNTEAFF	TGTGCCTGGAGTAAGTCAGGGAACACTGAAGCTTTCTTT
TRBV30	TRBJ1-1	.	once	CAWSGVWPEAFF	TGTGCCTGGAGTGGCGTATGGCCAGAAGCTTTCTTT
TRBV5-1	TRBJ2-3	.	.	CASSLTGSGTDTQYF	TGCGCCAGCAGCCTTACAGGGAGTGGCACAGATACGCAGTATTTT
TRBV29-1	TRBJ1-2	TRBD1	.	CSVTQGANYGYTF	TGCAGCGTGACGCAGGGGGCTAACTATGGCTACACCTTC
TRBV29-1	TRBJ2-3	.	.	CSVEGSPDTQYF	TGCAGCGTTGAAGGGTCCCCAGATACGCAGTATTTT